One and the same sample provided the 10 T cell receptor beta chains below, sequenced in a study of shared clonotypes between healthy human individuals. Clones were read by immunoSEQ multiplex PCR, and TCRdb kept only the in-frame ones, dropping some. The sample lists hundreds of thousands of clones; roughly 77% were seen once. The sequenced sample consisted of PBMCs. These TCRs come from a woman between 35 and 50 years old in good health. Some clones in this sample may be carry-over from other donors' samples.

CDR3: CASSLASWSYEQYF. For the CDR3, the DNA is TGTGCCAGCAGCTTAGCTAGTTGGTCCTACGAGCAGTACTTC. The chain carries TRBV7-2 and TRBJ2-7, with D hard to call. This CDR3 comprises 14 residues. Germline V CDR1 and CDR2: SGHTA, FQGNSA. V dropped 0 bases and J dropped 1 base, with 7 bases sitting between them.

J is TRBJ1-2 and V is TRBV6-5, with D unresolved. The CDR3 consists of 16 residues. V was pared by 3 bases and J by 4 bases, with 18 bases between. From germline, CDR1 is MNHEY and CDR2 SVGAGI. The CDR3 bases are TGTGCCAGCAGTTATTCCCAGCCCCTTGGCAGCTATGGCTACACCTTC. It specifies CASSYSQPLGSYGYTF.

V and J are TRBV6-1 and TRBJ2-2; tentatively, D is TRBD1 (6 bases). The CDR3 loop spans 13 amino acids. Germline loops: CDR1 MNHNS, CDR2 SASEGT. V was shortened by 6 bases and J by 5 bases, with 10 bases between the two germline ends. CDR3 nucleotides: TGTGCCAGCAGAACCACAGGGACCGGGGAGCTGTTTTTT. This encodes CASRTTGTGELFF.

V and J are TRBV5-8 and TRBJ1-1; D not resolved. Germline CDR1 SGHTS, CDR2 YDEGEE. Trimming cost V 4 bases and J 0 bases, with 13 bases left between them. The CDR3 runs 15 residues. This chain's CDR3 is CASSQPRRMNTEAFF. The CDR3 DNA is TGTGCCAGCAGCCAGCCCAGGAGAATGAACACTGAAGCTTTCTTT.

The chain recombines TRBV15 with TRBJ1-4; perhaps TRBD1 as D (6 bases). This CDR3 comprises 14 residues. Germline-derived CDR1 and CDR2 are LNHNV and YYDKDF (reference sequence). Trimming took off 5 bases at V and 5 bases at J, with 12 bases between the two ends. DNA of the CDR3: TGTGCCACCAGCCTGGGACAAGGGAATGAAAAACTGTTTTTT. Protein: CATSLGQGNEKLFF.

This clone qualifies as medium-sized. An end of the junction does not agree with germline; a read error may underlie this. The chain has TRBV11-2 and TRBJ2-7; TRBD2 matches at 10 bases. The germline V gene encodes CDR1 SGHAT and CDR2 FQNNGV. The CDR3 is made up of 17 amino acids. CDR3 DNA sequence: TGTGCCAGCAGCATAGAACTAGCGGGGAGTGGGAGGGACGAGCAGTACTTC. It translates to CASSIELAGSGRDEQYF.

V and J are TRBV19 and TRBJ1-2; 9 bases map to TRBD1. V shed 8 bases, J shed 7 bases, and the junction held 14 bases outside the gene matches. CDR3 length: 15 residues. Germline loops: CDR1 LNHDA, CDR2 SQIVND (reference sequence). CDR3 nucleotide sequence: TGTGCCAGTGCCGGTCAAGGACAGGGGATTCTTGGCTACACCTTC. Protein sequence: CASAGQGQGILGYTF.

This chain joins TRBV28 and TRBJ1-5; D is uncertain. The V end lost 10 bases, the J end lost 4 bases, and 17 bases lay between the germline ends. The CDR3 runs 14 residues. CDR1 and CDR2 (germline): MDHEN, SYDVKM. The CDR3 nucleotides read TGTGCCACACGGGATTCCTGGGGAAATCAGCCCCAGCATTTT. It translates to CATRDSWGNQPQHF.

The chain is built from TRBV7-2 and TRBJ2-7; D might be TRBD1 (5 bases). Trimming took 2 bases from V and 12 from J, leaving 14 bases between them. This CDR3 comprises 12 residues. CDR1 and CDR2 (germline): SGHTA, FQGNSA. This CDR3 reads CASSLPGARVYF. The CDR3, as DNA: TGTGCCAGCAGCTTACCTGGGGCGCGAGTGTACTTC.

The gene calls are TRBV6-5 and TRBJ2-6; no clear D gene. CDR3 length: 13 amino acids. Looked up from germline, CDR1 is MNHEY and CDR2 is SVGAGI. V gave up 6 bases and J gave up 0 bases, with 3 bases separating them. CDR3 in DNA: TGTGCCAGCAGGGTCTCTGGGGCCAACGTCCTGACTTTC. Translation gives CASRVSGANVLTF.